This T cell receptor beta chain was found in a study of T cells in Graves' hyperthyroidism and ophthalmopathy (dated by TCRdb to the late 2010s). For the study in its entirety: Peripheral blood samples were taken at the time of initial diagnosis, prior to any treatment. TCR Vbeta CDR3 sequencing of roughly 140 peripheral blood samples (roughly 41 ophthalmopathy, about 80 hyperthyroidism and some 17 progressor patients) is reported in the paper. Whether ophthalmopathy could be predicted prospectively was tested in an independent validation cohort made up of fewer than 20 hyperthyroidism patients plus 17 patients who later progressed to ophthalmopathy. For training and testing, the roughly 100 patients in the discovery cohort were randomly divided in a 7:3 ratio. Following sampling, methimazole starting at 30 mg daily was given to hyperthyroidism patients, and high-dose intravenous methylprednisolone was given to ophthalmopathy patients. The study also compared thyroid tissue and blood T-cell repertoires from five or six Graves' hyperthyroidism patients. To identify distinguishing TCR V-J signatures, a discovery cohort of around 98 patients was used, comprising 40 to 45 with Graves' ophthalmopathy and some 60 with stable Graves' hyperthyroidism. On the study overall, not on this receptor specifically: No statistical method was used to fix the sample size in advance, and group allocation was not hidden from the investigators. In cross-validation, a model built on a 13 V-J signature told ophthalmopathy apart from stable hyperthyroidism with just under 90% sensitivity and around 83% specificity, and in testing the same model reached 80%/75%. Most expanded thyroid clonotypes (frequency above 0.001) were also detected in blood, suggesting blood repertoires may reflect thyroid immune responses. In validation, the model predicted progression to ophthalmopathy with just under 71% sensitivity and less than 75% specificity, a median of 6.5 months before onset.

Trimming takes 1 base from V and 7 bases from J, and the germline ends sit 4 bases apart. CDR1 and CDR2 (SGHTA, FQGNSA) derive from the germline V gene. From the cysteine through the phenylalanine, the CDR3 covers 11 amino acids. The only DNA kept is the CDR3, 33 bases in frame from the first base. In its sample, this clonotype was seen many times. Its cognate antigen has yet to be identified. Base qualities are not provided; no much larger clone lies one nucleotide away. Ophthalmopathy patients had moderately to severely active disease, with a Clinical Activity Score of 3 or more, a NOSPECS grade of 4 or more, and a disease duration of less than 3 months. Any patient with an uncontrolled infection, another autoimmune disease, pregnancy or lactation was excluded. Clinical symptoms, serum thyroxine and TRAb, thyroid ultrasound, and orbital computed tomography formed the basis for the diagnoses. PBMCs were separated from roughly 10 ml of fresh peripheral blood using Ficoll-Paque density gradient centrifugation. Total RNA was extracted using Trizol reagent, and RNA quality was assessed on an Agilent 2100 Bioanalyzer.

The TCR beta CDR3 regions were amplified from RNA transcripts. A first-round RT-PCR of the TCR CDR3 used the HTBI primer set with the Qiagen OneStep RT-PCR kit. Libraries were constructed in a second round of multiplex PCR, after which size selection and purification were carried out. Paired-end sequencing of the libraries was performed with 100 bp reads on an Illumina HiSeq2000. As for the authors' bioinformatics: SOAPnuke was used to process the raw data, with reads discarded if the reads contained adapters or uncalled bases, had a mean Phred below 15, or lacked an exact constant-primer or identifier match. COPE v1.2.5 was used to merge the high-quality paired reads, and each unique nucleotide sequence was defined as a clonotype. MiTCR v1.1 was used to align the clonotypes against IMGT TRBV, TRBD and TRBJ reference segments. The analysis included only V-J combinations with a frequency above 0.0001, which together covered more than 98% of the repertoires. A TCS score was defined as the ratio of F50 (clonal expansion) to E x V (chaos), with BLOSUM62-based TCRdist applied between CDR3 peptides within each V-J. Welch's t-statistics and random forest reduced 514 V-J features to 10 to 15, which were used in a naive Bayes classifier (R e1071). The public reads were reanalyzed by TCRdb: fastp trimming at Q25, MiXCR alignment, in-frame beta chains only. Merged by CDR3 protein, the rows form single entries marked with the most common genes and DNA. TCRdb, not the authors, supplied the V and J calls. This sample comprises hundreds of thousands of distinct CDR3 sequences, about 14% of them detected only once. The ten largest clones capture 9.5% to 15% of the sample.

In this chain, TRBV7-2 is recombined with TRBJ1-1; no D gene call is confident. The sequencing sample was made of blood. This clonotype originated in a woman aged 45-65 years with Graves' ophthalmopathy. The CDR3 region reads CASSLGREAFF. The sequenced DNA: TGTGCCAGCAGCTTAGGACGTGAAGCTTTCTTT.